This T cell receptor beta chain was identified in a study of shared clonotypes between healthy human individuals (dated by TCRdb to 2018 to 2020). For context, the study as a whole: Two women and a few men aged 18 to 49 years were included in the cohort. For each donor, CD4 naive and CD4 memory were each run on three plates, CD8 naive on two plates, and CD8 memory on one plate. To estimate repertoire size and how much clonotype sharing occurs between individuals, the study deeply sequenced the blood TCR repertoires of 5 or 6 healthy adults. To increase sequencing depth and limit assay-specific biases, TCR repertoire library preparation and sequencing were carried out by different laboratories using diverse techniques. Each donor's leukapheresis produced roughly between roughly 0.85 and 10 billion PBMCs. The full study reports these points: The small number of donors limited the genetic and exposure-history diversity represented. Estimated clonotype richness was generally larger for naive than for memory subsets. Pairwise subsampling indicated that sequencing depth was expected to affect the degree of clonotype sharing among donors. Only blood was sampled, and tissue TCR repertoires likely differ from those in blood. Rarefaction of sorted-subset datasets indicated incomplete sequencing despite the large sequencing depth. Across a few donors, roughly 5% of naive CD4, more than 3% of naive CD8, about 2% of memory CD4, and about 0.4% of memory CD8 clonotypes were shared. Clonotypes shared by all four sorted-subset donors showed higher generation probabilities than non-shared clonotypes.

Regarding this clone: The target of this receptor is not known. No base quality information exists; no much larger clone differs at one position.

Reading the germline V gene (reference sequence) gives CDR1 SEHNR and CDR2 FQNEAQ. From its cysteine to its phenylalanine, the CDR3 spans 17 amino acids. Here the CDR3 DNA is all that survives: 51 bases in frame from base 1. Deletion took 3 bases off V and 1 base off J, with a span of 13 bases between the germline ends. CD8 naive samples were obtained by positive selection for CCR7 among CD45RO-negative cells, yielding a CD45RA+CCR7+ population from which TemRA cells were excluded. The donors were healthy, HIV-negative adults with no recently reported acute infections or vaccinations. Every donor was a Caucasian adult residing in Nashville, Tennessee, USA. Blood was collected by leukapheresis, and PBMCs were isolated by Ficoll-Histopaque density gradient centrifugation and then cryopreserved in liquid nitrogen vapor phase. Analytical flow cytometry was used to check the purity and quantity of every magnetically sorted T cell population. From each sorted fraction, genomic DNA was isolated and quantified by UV absorbance on a Nanodrop 2000c.

Using the deep immunoSEQ assay, TCR CDR3 regions were amplified from genomic DNA by multiplex PCR. Extracted genomic DNA from each cell subset was distributed evenly across all wells of several immunoSEQ 96-well plates, and each plate was treated as a replicate. For sorted subsets, each replicate PCR was loaded with around 200 ng genomic DNA, equivalent to about 30,000 T cell genomes. Purified libraries were quantified with a Qubit 3.0 fluorometer, sized on a Bioanalyzer 2100, and re-quantified with the KAPA Library Quantification kit. A separate single-read 150-cycle Illumina NextSeq 550 flow cell was used to sequence each immunoSEQ 96-well plate. Under the source paper's analysis protocol: Because the immunoSEQ output held only junctional sequences and lacked quality scores, the filtering could not match the filtering applied to full-length reads. To assign V/J genes and CDR3, sequences were annotated against IMGT germline references using PyIR, a Python wrapper for IgBLAST v1.9. Reads were removed for weak V/J assignments (E-value above 1e-6), missing CDR3, stop codons, out-of-frame junctions, or ambiguous translated residues. A V3J clonotype was defined by an identical inferred V gene, J gene, and CDR3 amino acid sequence. Percentage overlap between repertoires was calculated by dividing the number of shared unique clonotypes by the size of the smaller repertoire. Repertoire richness was assessed with RTK rarefaction, the Chao1 estimator, and Recon v2.1 estimates of unobserved clonotypes. Generation probabilities for all TCRbeta clonotypes obtained by the gDNA method from a handful of donors were computed using OLGA. The source is immuneACCESS, and TCRdb retained only in-frame sequences with V and J called. Part of the clones is not carried over; for the studies checked, unresolved V genes explain less than half of this, and the remainder is unexplained. V, J and clone size are taken as reported in that table, and D and trimming were inferred from the DNA itself. This sample is represented by fewer than 1 million clones; approximately 97% of them were singletons. The ten largest make up under 0.3% of the sample.

Recombination linked TRBV7-9 to TRBJ2-6, with no D gene named confidently. This clonotype was sampled from a man aged 25-45 years in good health. The sequenced sample was naive CD8+ T cells sorted from blood. What the cell subset or site label conveys for this sample: CD45RA+CCR7+. In nucleotides, the sequence is TGTGCCAGCAGCTTGGGTACGATGGGTTCTGGGGCCAACGTCCTGACTTTC. It encodes CASSLGTMGSGANVLTF.